What follows is one T cell receptor (beta chain) and its context. V dropped 4 bases and J dropped 0 bases, with 10 bases sitting between them. Germline V CDR1 and CDR2: SGHRS, YFSETQ. This CDR3 region has 14 residues. Profiled with immunoSEQ multiplex PCR; TCRdb holds only in-frame clones, not every one. The sample lists more than 90,000 clones, around 93% occurring once. The data stem from a study of blood T cell repertoires in COVID-19. The chain is built from TRBV5-1 and TRBJ1-2, with TRBD1 as a possible D gene (6 bases). The sequence derives from a man aged 50-60 years with acute or convalescent COVID-19. Sequences were obtained from peripheral blood. CDR3 sequence (DNA): TGCGCCAGCAGCGAGGGGGACCCTAACTATGGCTACACCTTC. Protein product: CASSEGDPNYGYTF. Drawing the rest from reference TRBV5-1 and TRBJ1-2, the complete variable domain is KAGVTQTPRYLIKTRGQQVTLSCSPISGHRSVSWYQQTPGQGLQFLFEYFSETQRNKGNFPGRFSGRQFSNSRSEMNVSTLELGDSALYLCASSEGDPNYGYTFGSGTRLTVV.